The next 24 T cell receptor beta chains were all read from a single sample in a study of T cells in Graves' hyperthyroidism and ophthalmopathy (dated by TCRdb to between 2018 and 2021). The receptor library was made with multiplex PCR. For sequencing, an Illumina HiSeq 2000 was employed. Amplification of TCR beta CDR3 regions was carried out from RNA transcripts. The TCR CDR3 was subjected to a first round of RT-PCR using the HTBI primer set and the Qiagen OneStep RT-PCR kit. TCRdb reanalyzed the raw reads on its own, using fastp at Q25 for trimming and MiXCR for clone calling, and kept in-frame beta chains. Rows with a matching CDR3 protein are joined into one entry that keeps the most common DNA and genes. The sample table contains some 510,000 distinct CDR3 sequences; only one count was recorded for roughly 20% of them. Jointly, the top ten make up about a quarter of the sample. Sequencing input: blood. All receptors come from a man between 18 and 35 years old with Graves' hyperthyroidism.

This sequence joins TRBV6-1 and TRBJ1-2; D remains ambiguous. The CDR3 extends over 17 amino acids. With 2 bases removed from V and 2 bases from J, the gap between germline ends came to 18 bases. The V gene's germline CDR1 is MNHNS and CDR2 SASEGT. CDR3 in DNA: TGTGCCAGCAGTGAATCAGCAGGACCCCCATTCAACTATGGCTACACCTTC. This encodes CASSESAGPPFNYGYTF.

CDR3 sequence: CASSEAGLYYEQYF. In DNA form, the CDR3 reads TGTGCCAGCAGTGAAGCGGGTCTCTACTACGAGCAGTACTTC. The chain is built from TRBV6-1 and TRBJ2-7; D remains unclear. The CDR3 has 14 residues. Trimming removed 0 bases from V and 3 bases from J, with 9 bases in between. Germline loops: CDR1 MNHNS, CDR2 SASEGT.

Points on this clonotype: At one end the junction does not follow the germline gene, possibly because of a read error. The chain combines TRBV24-1 with TRBJ1-5; D ambiguous. Germline assignment: CDR1 KGHDR and CDR2 SFDVKD. The CDR3 loop spans 14 amino acids. The CDR3 loop is CASSDWEANQPQHF. In nucleotides, the CDR3 is TGTGCCTCCAGTGATTGGGAGGCCAATCAGCCCCAGCATTTT.

This clonotype was counted between two and nine times. Germline is not matched at one junction end, which may reflect a read error. V and J are TRBV4-1 and TRBJ2-7; 10 bases line up with TRBD1. This CDR3 region has 15 residues. Germline V CDR1 and CDR2: MGHRA, YSYEKL. The DNA for the CDR3 is TGCGCCAGCAGCCTCAACCGGGACAGGGGCTACAAGCAGTACTTC. It translates to CASSLNRDRGYKQYF.

The chain employs TRBV28 and TRBJ2-4; possible D gene TRBD2, 6 bases. Germline assignment: CDR1 MDHEN and CDR2 SYDVKM. CDR3 size: 16 residues. V lost 0 bases and J lost 0, with 9 bases in between. CDR3 sequence: CASSLWTAGAKNIQYF. The DNA of the CDR3 is TGTGCCAGCAGTTTATGGACAGCGGGAGCCAAAAACATTCAGTACTTC. Supplemented by reference TRBV28 and TRBJ2-4, the full variable domain reads DVKVTQSSRYLVKRTGEKVFLECVQDMDHENMFWYRQDPGLGLRLIYFSYDVKMKEKGDIPEGYSVSREKKERFSLILESASTNQTSMYLCASSLWTAGAKNIQYFGAGTRLSVL.

The CDR3, as DNA: TGTGCCAGCAGTTTAAGATGGGGCCTAAGGAAGGAGACCCAGTACTTC. This encodes CASSLRWGLRKETQYF. The V call is TRBV27, the J call TRBJ2-5, with D maybe TRBD1 (5 bases). V was trimmed by 2 bases and J by 5 bases, leaving 18 bases between them. CDR1 and CDR2 from the germline V gene are MNHEY and SMNVEV (reference sequence). This CDR3 has 16 residues.

The table lists this clonotype with many counts. V is TRBV12-3 or TRBV12-4 and J is TRBJ2-5, with 8 bases identical to TRBD2. The CDR3 is 16 amino acids. Trimming at V came to 5 bases and at J to 4 bases, leaving 12 bases not matched to a gene. CDR3 region: CASSLLLAEAGETQYF. The CDR3, as DNA: TGTGCCAGCAGTCTCTTACTAGCGGAGGCGGGAGAGACCCAGTACTTC.

The chain carries TRBV6-1 and TRBJ1-2; D perhaps matches TRBD1 (6 bases). The germline V and J ends were trimmed by 6 bases and 2 bases, with 22 bases remaining between them. The CDR3 is 17 amino acids. Germline V lookup: CDR1 MNHNS, CDR2 SASEGT. This CDR3 is CASSPPTDRPANYGYTF. CDR3 nucleotides: TGTGCCAGCAGCCCCCCTACCGACAGGCCGGCGAACTATGGCTACACCTTC.

This clonotype has a count of ten or more. The chain employs TRBV4-1 and TRBJ1-5, with D maybe TRBD1 (5 bases). Germline V gene sequence: CDR1 MGHRA, CDR2 YSYEKL. The CDR3 sequence is 15 residues long. Trimming removed 4 bases at V and 1 base at J, with 11 bases between. In DNA, the CDR3 is TGCGCCAGCAGCCCTATCAGGGACAGCAATCAGCCCCAGCATTTT. This gives the protein CASSPIRDSNQPQHF.

A single count supports this clonotype. A much larger clone lies a single base off, so this may be a read error. The rearrangement joins TRBV28 to TRBJ2-2; D may match TRBD1 or TRBD2 (5 bases each). This CDR3 is built from 15 residues. Trimming shortened V by 10 bases and J by 1 base, and 16 bases separated the two germline ends. Germline lookup yields CDR1 MDHEN and CDR2 SYDVKM. CDR3 nucleotides: TGTGCCATCAGCTTCGGGGCGAAGAACACCGGGGAGCTGTTTTTT. Encoded protein: CAISFGAKNTGELFF.

This clonotype was seen ten or more times. The V call is TRBV2, the J call TRBJ2-7; a weak D match, TRBD1 (6 bases). Trimming shortened V by 6 bases and J by 7 bases, and 13 bases separated the two germline ends. The CDR3 loop spans 12 amino acids. The V gene's germline CDR1 is SNHLY and CDR2 FYNNEI. DNA of the CDR3: TGTGCCAGCAGACTTCGACAGGCAGAGCAGTACTTC. Translation gives CASRLRQAEQYF.

The chain links TRBV30 to TRBJ2-3, with TRBD2 as a possible D gene (6 bases). V shed 0 bases and J shed 1 base, with 14 bases lying between them. CDR3 length: 16 amino acids. CDR1 GTSNPN and CDR2 SVGIG come from the germline V gene (reference sequence). The chain's CDR3 is CAWSVGVGGRTDTQYF. The CDR3 region has the DNA TGTGCCTGGAGTGTAGGGGTAGGAGGGCGCACAGATACGCAGTATTTT.

This clonotype was detected many times. The chain joins TRBV7-6 to TRBJ1-1; D not resolved. The germline V and J ends were trimmed by 0 bases and 0 bases, with 8 bases remaining between them. This CDR3 has 15 residues. CDR1 is SGHVS, CDR2 FNYEAQ, per germline. Written as DNA, the CDR3 is TGTGCCAGCAGCTTAGCAGACCTAGTGAACACTGAAGCTTTCTTT. It translates to CASSLADLVNTEAFF.

The V gene is TRBV10-3, the J gene TRBJ1-1; possibly TRBD1 for D (6 bases). Germline V gives CDR1 ENHRY, CDR2 SYGVKD. This CDR3 comprises 16 residues. V lost 6 bases to trimming and J lost 3 bases, with 20 bases between them. The CDR3 sequence is CAIRPGGGARDTEAFF. For the CDR3, the DNA is TGTGCCATCAGGCCCGGGGGGGGGGCGCGGGACACTGAAGCTTTCTTT.

A remark on this clonotype: Being one base from a much bigger clone, this may be a read error. V usage is TRBV11-2 and J usage is TRBJ1-1; no definite D call. From germline, CDR1 is SGHAT and CDR2 FQNNGV. The CDR3 length is 11 residues. The CDR3 loop reads CASFEAGETFF. The CDR3 region has the DNA TGTGCCAGCTTTGAGGCCGGTGAAACTTTCTTT.

This clonotype came up a few times. This chain connects TRBV11-2 to TRBJ2-7, with D maybe TRBD1 (6 bases). The V end lost 2 bases, the J end lost 4 bases, and 12 bases lay between the germline ends. Germline CDR1 and CDR2: SGHAT and FQNNGV. This CDR3 region has 14 residues. Here the CDR3 reads CASSLLRQVYEQYF. The CDR3 DNA reads as TGTGCCAGCAGCTTATTACGACAGGTTTACGAGCAGTACTTC.

The rearrangement links TRBV6-4 to TRBJ1-2; D uncertain. The CDR3 has 14 amino acids. Germline values: CDR1 MRHNA, CDR2 SNTAGT. Deletions cut 4 bases from V and 8 bases from J, with 17 bases between. The CDR3 bases are TGTGCCAGCAGTGCCCGCGAGGGAGCCGGGGGCTACACCTTC. This gives the protein CASSAREGAGGYTF.

The chain employs TRBV27 and TRBJ2-7; 10 bases are a match to TRBD1. This CDR3 is 20 amino acids long. The junction had 18 bases not matched to a gene; V was cut back by 4 bases and J by 0 bases. CDR1 and CDR2 from the germline V gene are MNHEY and SMNVEV (reference sequence). Here the CDR3 reads CASSSMPGTGVLSSSYEQYF. In DNA, the CDR3 is TGTGCCAGCAGTTCTATGCCCGGGACAGGGGTCCTTTCGAGCTCCTACGAGCAGTACTTC.

The chain joins TRBV19 to TRBJ2-4; D is possibly TRBD2 (6 bases). The CDR3 spans 13 residues. Germline V gives CDR1 LNHDA, CDR2 SQIVND (reference sequence). Trimming shortened V by 3 bases and J by 7 bases, and 10 bases separated the two germline ends. CDR3 bases: TGTGCCAGTAGTATTTGGGCGGGGAACATTCAGTACTTC. Its protein product is CASSIWAGNIQYF.

J is TRBJ2-7 and V is TRBV12-3 or TRBV12-4; D possibly corresponds to TRBD1 (6 bases). The V and J ends lost 5 bases and 1 base respectively, with 12 bases between them. There are 14 residues in the CDR3. The CDR3 region is CASSGQTRSYEQYF. The CDR3 region has the DNA TGTGCCAGCAGTGGACAGACAAGATCCTACGAGCAGTACTTC.

The chain uses TRBV12-3 or TRBV12-4 and TRBJ2-5; D is perhaps TRBD1 (6 bases). This CDR3 contains 16 residues. The ends were cut back, 5 bases at V and 5 bases at J, with 21 bases in the middle. The CDR3 coding sequence is TGTGCCAGCAGTGATGGGGGCAAGGGGGTTTGGGAGACCCAGTACTTC. Translating gives CASSDGGKGVWETQYF.

A remark on this clonotype: A much bigger clone sits one base away, suggesting this may be a read error. The chain employs TRBV29-1 and TRBJ1-3; D not certain. Germline CDR1 SQVTM, CDR2 ANQGSEA. V gave up 0 bases and J gave up 3 bases, with 12 bases separating them. The length of the CDR3 is 15 residues. In DNA form, the CDR3 reads TGCAGCGTTGAAGATCGGGGAGACTATGGAAACACCATATATTTT. This gives the protein CSVEDRGDYGNTIYF. The complete variable domain, with remaining parts taken from reference TRBV29-1 and TRBJ1-3, reads SAVISQKPSRDICQRGTSLTIQCQVDSQVTMMFWYRQQPGQSLTLIATANQGSEATYESGFVIDKFPISRPNLTFSTLTVSNMSPEDSSIYLCSVEDRGDYGNTIYFGEGSWLTVV.

This rearrangement joins TRBV20-1 to TRBJ2-7; 7 bases are shared with TRBD1. The CDR3 consists of 13 residues. Germline values: CDR1 DFQATT, CDR2 SNEGSKA (reference sequence). The V gene end was trimmed by 0 bases and the J gene end by 3 bases; junction bases not matched to a gene: 2. The CDR3 loop is CSARENRGYEQYF. The CDR3 DNA follows: TGCAGTGCTAGAGAAAACAGGGGCTACGAGCAGTACTTC.

This clonotype was counted between two and nine times. J is TRBJ2-7 and V is TRBV10-1; D may correspond to TRBD1 or TRBD2 (5 bases each). This CDR3 has 18 amino acids. Trimming took off 3 bases at V and 0 bases at J, with 21 bases between the two ends. Germline V gene data show CDR1 as WNHNN and CDR2 as SYGVQD (reference sequence). CDR3 residues: CASSDQFYGTKSSYEQYF. CDR3 in DNA: TGCGCCAGCAGTGATCAGTTCTACGGGACCAAGAGCTCCTACGAGCAGTACTTC.